Presented here are 24 T cell receptor beta chains from one specimen sequenced in a study of post-analysis software for immune sequencing data. Points from the study as a whole: Roughly 5 TRBV segments (TRBV5-6, TRBV5-1 and TRBV20-1 among them) occurred more frequently in patients than in controls.

Unique molecular identifiers were carried by the TCR beta cDNA libraries. TCRdb ran MiXCR on the PCR reads and lists one entry per CDR3 protein. The table records hundreds of thousands of distinct CDR3 sequences, about 40% of them present only once. These receptors have no known antigen. Sequenced material: blood. These receptors were taken from a girl aged 10-17 years with multiple sclerosis.

This clonotype was seen repeatedly, ten times or more. This chain connects TRBV9 to TRBJ2-3; TRBD2 agrees at 10 bases. The V gene end was trimmed by 3 bases and the J gene end by 0 bases; junction bases not matched to a gene: 4. This CDR3 has 16 residues. Germline CDR1 reads SGDLS; CDR2 reads YYNGEE. Here the CDR3 DNA reads TGTGCCAGCAGCGCTAGGACTAGCGGTAGCACAGATACGCAGTATTTT. Its translation: CASSARTSGSTDTQYF. The complete variable domain, with remaining parts taken from reference TRBV9 and TRBJ2-3, reads DSGVTQTPKHLITATGQRVTLRCSPRSGDLSVYWYQQSLDQGLQFLIQYYNGEERAKGNILERFSAQQFPDLHSELNLSSLELGDSALYFCASSARTSGSTDTQYFGPGTRLTVL.

A note on this clonotype: With a much larger clone just one base away, this may be a read error. The DNA for the CDR3 is TGCAGTGCTAGAGACGGACTAGCGGGAGGGTCCAGGTACAATGAGCAGTTCTTC. This translates into CSARDGLAGGSRYNEQFF. The J gene is TRBJ2-1, the V gene TRBV20-1; 15 nucleotides agree with TRBD2. Germline CDR1 and CDR2: DFQATT and SNEGSKA (reference sequence). Trimming cost V 0 bases and J 4 bases; bases outside gene matches: 7. This CDR3 has 18 amino acids.

Comments on this clonotype: A read error may be the cause here, since a much bigger clone is one base away. This rearrangement joins TRBV3-1 to TRBJ2-3, with D maybe TRBD1 (6 bases). The CDR3 consists of 14 residues. V dropped 7 bases and J dropped 6 bases, with 17 bases sitting between them. The germline gives CDR1 LGHDT, CDR2 YNNKEL (reference sequence). The CDR3 nucleotides read TGTGCCAGCAACCAGGGCCCAGGGGTGGATACGCAGTATTTT. Protein: CASNQGPGVDTQYF.

This chain uses TRBV21-1 with TRBJ1-4. TRBV21-1 is a pseudogene locus. The CDR3 has 17 residues. CDR3 sequence (DNA): TGTGCCAGCAGCAACCCATTCGTAGCCTCAACTAATGAAAAACTGTTTTTT. Translating gives CASSNPFVASTNEKLFF.

This sequence joins TRBV3-1 and TRBJ2-3; unclear D gene. The germline V gene has CDR1 LGHDT and CDR2 YNNKEL (reference sequence). V was clipped by 0 bases and J by 0 bases, with 10 bases between them. The CDR3 is 16 residues long. The CDR3 reads CASSQENNPSTDTQYF. As DNA, the CDR3 is TGTGCCAGCAGCCAAGAAAATAATCCCAGCACAGATACGCAGTATTTT.

There are a few counts of this clonotype. The rearrangement joins TRBV12-5 to TRBJ2-2, with D hard to call. CDR1 is LGHNT and CDR2 is FRNRAP in the germline V gene. V dropped 1 base and J dropped 2 bases, with 2 bases sitting between them. The CDR3 is made up of 13 amino acids. Written as DNA, the CDR3 is TGTGCTAGTGGTTTGGACAACACCGGGGAGCTGTTTTTT. This codes for CASGLDNTGELFF.

This clonotype came up many times. This sequence joins TRBV15 and TRBJ2-3; possibly TRBD1 or TRBD2 for D (5 bases each). The germline gives CDR1 LNHNV, CDR2 YYDKDF (reference sequence). V lost 3 bases and J lost 0, with 10 bases in between. CDR3 length equals 15 residues. The CDR3 DNA sequence: TGTGCCACCAGCAGCGGGACGAGGAGCACAGATACGCAGTATTTT. Its translation: CATSSGTRSTDTQYF.

Here the CDR3 DNA reads TGCGCCAGCAGCTTGGAGCCCCGACAGGGAAATCAGCCCCAGCATTTT. Protein: CASSLEPRQGNQPQHF. The chain joins TRBV5-1 to TRBJ1-5, with 7 nucleotides matching TRBD1. CDR3 length: 16 residues. Trimming took 0 bases from V and 4 from J; bases not matched to a gene: 7. Germline values: CDR1 SGHRS, CDR2 YFSETQ.

The table lists this clonotype with many counts. V and J are TRBV20-1 and TRBJ1-2, with 8 bases matching TRBD1. Per germline, CDR1 DFQATT and CDR2 SNEGSKA (reference sequence). The J segment lost 4 bases and the V segment lost 3 bases, leaving 22 bases of the junction unmatched. This CDR3 comprises 19 residues. The CDR3 DNA reads as TGCAGTGCTAGTATAACGCCGGACAGGGTCCCCATTTGGGGCTATGGCTACACCTTC. Its translation: CSASITPDRVPIWGYGYTF.

This clonotype has a count of ten or more. V and J are TRBV6-4 and TRBJ2-1; D not resolved. The CDR3 totals 15 residues. V lost 6 bases and J lost 4, with 16 bases in between. Germline V gene lookup returns CDR1 MRHNA and CDR2 SNTAGT. CDR3 residues: CASSQSFPNYNEQFF. DNA for the CDR3: TGTGCCAGCAGCCAGTCGTTCCCCAATTACAATGAGCAGTTCTTC.

A note on this clonotype: A much more abundant neighbour one base away suggests this may be a read error. This chain connects TRBV28 to TRBJ2-7; D remains ambiguous. This CDR3 has 14 residues. Per the germline V gene, CDR1 is MDHEN and CDR2 is SYDVKM. CDR3 sequence (DNA): TGTGCCAGCAGTCGGACGGCCGTCTCCCACGAGCAGTACTTC. This sequence encodes CASSRTAVSHEQYF.

The chain carries TRBV12-3 or TRBV12-4 and TRBJ2-3, with 8 bases identical to TRBD2. This CDR3 contains 12 residues. V shed 3 bases and J 9 bases; nucleotides not matched to a gene: 2. The CDR3 loop is CASSFGGVTQYF. CDR3 coding DNA: TGTGCCAGCAGTTTCGGGGGGGTAACGCAGTATTTT.

The chain uses TRBV4-3 and TRBJ1-1; D not certain. V was pared by 1 base and J by 8 bases, with 11 bases between. CDR1 and CDR2 (germline): LGHNA, YSLEER. This CDR3 contains 13 residues. The CDR3 nucleotides read TGCGCCAGCAGCCAAGTTTTGGGCAGGGAAGCTTTCTTT. It yields the protein CASSQVLGREAFF.

There are many counts of this clonotype. The chain carries TRBV5-4 and TRBJ2-4, with 9 bases matching TRBD2. J was trimmed by 5 bases and V by 6 bases; bases with no gene match: 18. CDR1 and CDR2 from the germline V gene are SGHNT and YYREEE (reference sequence). The CDR3 is 18 residues long. For the CDR3, the DNA is TGTGCCAGCAAACGTGGAGCGGGAGGTTCGGCGGGCCAAAACATTCAGTACTTC. Encoded protein: CASKRGAGGSAGQNIQYF.

This clonotype occurred a few times. The chain combines TRBV5-1 with TRBJ1-1; D is uncertain. Trimming left V 0 bases short and J 6 bases short, with 12 bases between. The germline gives CDR1 SGHRS, CDR2 YFSETQ. The CDR3 spans 14 residues. DNA for the CDR3: TGCGCCAGCAGCTTGGCCTGGGCCAATCCTGAAGCTTTCTTT. It translates to CASSLAWANPEAFF.

This clonotype was seen at least ten times. The chain uses TRBV6-2 or TRBV6-3 and TRBJ2-7; tentative D call: TRBD2 (6 bases). The V end lost 8 bases, the J end lost 0 bases, and 17 bases lay between the germline ends. The CDR3 runs 15 residues. The V gene's germline CDR1 is MNHEY and CDR2 SVGEGT. The DNA of the CDR3 is TGTGCCAGCCGGGCTAGCGTCGAAAGCTCCTACGAGCAGTACTTC. Residues: CASRASVESSYEQYF.

The rearrangement joins TRBV5-1 to TRBJ1-5; D is unresolved. Trimming took 3 bases from V and 0 from J, leaving 10 bases between them. The CDR3 is 15 residues long. Germline V gene lookup returns CDR1 SGHRS and CDR2 YFSETQ. CDR3 amino acids: CASSWDGYSNQPQHF. The CDR3 DNA reads as TGCGCCAGCAGCTGGGATGGTTATAGCAATCAGCCCCAGCATTTT.

This clonotype was found many times. This rearrangement joins TRBV18 to TRBJ2-1, with TRBD1 identical over 11 bases. The CDR3 sequence is 15 residues long. Per the germline V gene, CDR1 is KGHSH and CDR2 is LQKENI. Trimming at V came to 8 bases and at J to 3 bases, leaving 6 bases not matched to a gene. CDR3 bases: TGTGCCAGCAGCCCCGGGACAGGGGGCTACAATGAGCAGTTCTTC. As protein: CASSPGTGGYNEQFF. Full variable domain (remainder filled in from reference TRBV18 and TRBJ2-1): NAGVMQNPRHLVRRRGQEARLRCSPMKGHSHVYWYRQLPEEGLKFMVYLQKENIIDESGMPKERFSAEFPKEGPSILRIQQVVRGDSAAYFCASSPGTGGYNEQFFGPGTRLTVL.

The table lists this clonotype with a few counts. The rearrangement uses TRBV7-9 and TRBJ1-6, with no clear D. The CDR3 totals 17 residues. In germline, CDR1 is SEHNR, CDR2 FQNEAQ (reference sequence). V dropped 5 bases and J dropped 14 bases, with 28 bases sitting between them. The CDR3 loop is CASSGPEGGRSLLTLHF. Written as DNA, the CDR3 is TGTGCCAGCAGCGGCCCAGAGGGTGGCAGGAGCCTTTTAACCCTCCACTTT.

This clonotype was seen more than once but under ten times. Possible read error: a much larger clone is one base away. The chain recombines TRBV5-1 with TRBJ1-6; no clear D gene. The CDR3 has 16 residues. In germline, CDR1 is SGHRS, CDR2 YFSETQ. The CDR3 sequence: CTSSLGYPAENSPLHF. CDR3 coding DNA: TGCACCAGCAGCCTTGGATACCCGGCAGAGAATTCACCCCTCCACTTT.

This clonotype showed up many times. The rearrangement joins TRBV15 to TRBJ1-2, with D maybe TRBD1 (5 bases). CDR1 is LNHNV, CDR2 YYDKDF, per germline (reference sequence). This CDR3 is built from 16 residues. V dropped 0 bases and J dropped 2 bases, with 13 bases sitting between them. The CDR3 loop reads CATSRDTDSLNYGYTF. In DNA form, the CDR3 reads TGTGCCACCAGCAGAGATACCGACAGCCTGAACTATGGCTACACCTTC.

The gene calls are TRBV12-3 or TRBV12-4 and TRBJ2-7; D is perhaps TRBD2 (6 bases). The CDR3 is made up of 13 amino acids. The germline V and J ends were trimmed by 3 bases and 7 bases, with 13 bases remaining between them. CDR3 protein: CASSFETRYEQYF. In DNA form, the CDR3 reads TGTGCCAGCAGTTTCGAGACTAGATATGAGCAGTACTTC.

The rearrangement joins TRBV20-1 to TRBJ2-3; no clear D. Germline CDR1 DFQATT, CDR2 SNEGSKA (reference sequence). V shed 4 bases and J shed 2 bases, with 7 bases lying between them. The CDR3 extends over 12 amino acids. The CDR3 coding sequence is TGCAGTGCTACCATACTCACAGATACGCAGTATTTT. This gives the protein CSATILTDTQYF.

This clonotype was seen at least ten times. This rearrangement joins TRBV7-2 to TRBJ2-3; D remains unclear. The CDR3 length is 17 residues. Germline lookup yields CDR1 SGHTA and CDR2 FQGNSA. The ends were cut back, 3 bases at V and 2 bases at J, with 18 bases in the middle. Here the CDR3 DNA reads TGTGCCAGCAGCTTTCTCAGGAGACTTCGGTCCACAGATACGCAGTATTTT. Amino acids: CASSFLRRLRSTDTQYF.